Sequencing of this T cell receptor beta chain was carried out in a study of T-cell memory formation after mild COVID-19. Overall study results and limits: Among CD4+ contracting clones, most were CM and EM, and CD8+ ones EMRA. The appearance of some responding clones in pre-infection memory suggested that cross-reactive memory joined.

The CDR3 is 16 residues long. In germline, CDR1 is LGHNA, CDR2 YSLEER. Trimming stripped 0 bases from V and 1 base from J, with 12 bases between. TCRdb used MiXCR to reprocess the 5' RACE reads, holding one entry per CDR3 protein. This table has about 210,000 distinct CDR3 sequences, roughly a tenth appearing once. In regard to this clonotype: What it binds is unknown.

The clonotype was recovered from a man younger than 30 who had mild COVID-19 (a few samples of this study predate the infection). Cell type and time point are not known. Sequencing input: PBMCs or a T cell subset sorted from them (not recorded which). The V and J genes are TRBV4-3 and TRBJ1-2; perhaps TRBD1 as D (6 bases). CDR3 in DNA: TGCGCCAGCAGCCAAGATTGGGGGGCGGGTAACTATGGCTACACCTTC. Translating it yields CASSQDWGAGNYGYTF.